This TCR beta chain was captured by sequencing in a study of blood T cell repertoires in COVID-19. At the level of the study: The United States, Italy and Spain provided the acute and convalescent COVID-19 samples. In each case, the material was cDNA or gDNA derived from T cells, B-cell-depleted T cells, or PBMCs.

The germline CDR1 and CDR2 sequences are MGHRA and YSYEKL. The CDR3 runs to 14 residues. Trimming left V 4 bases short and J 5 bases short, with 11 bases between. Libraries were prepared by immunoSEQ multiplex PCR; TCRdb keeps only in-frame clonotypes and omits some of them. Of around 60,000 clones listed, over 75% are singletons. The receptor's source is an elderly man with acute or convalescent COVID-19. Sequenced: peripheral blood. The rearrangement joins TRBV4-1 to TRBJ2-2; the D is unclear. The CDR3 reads CASSLLQATGELFF. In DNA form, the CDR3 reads TGCGCCAGCAGCCTTCTTCAGGCGACCGGGGAGCTGTTTTTT.